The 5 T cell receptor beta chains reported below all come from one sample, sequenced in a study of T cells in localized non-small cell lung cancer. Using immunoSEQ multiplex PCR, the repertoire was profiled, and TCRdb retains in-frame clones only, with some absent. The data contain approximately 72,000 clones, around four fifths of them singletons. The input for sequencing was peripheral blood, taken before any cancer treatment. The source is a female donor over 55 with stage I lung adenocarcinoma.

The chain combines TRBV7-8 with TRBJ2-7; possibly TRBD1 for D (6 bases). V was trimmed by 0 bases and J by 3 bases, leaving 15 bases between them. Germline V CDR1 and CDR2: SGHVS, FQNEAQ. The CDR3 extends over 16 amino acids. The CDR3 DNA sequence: TGTGCCAGCAGCTTAGCCCCAGGGGAAATCGTCTACGAGCAGTACTTC. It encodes CASSLAPGEIVYEQYF. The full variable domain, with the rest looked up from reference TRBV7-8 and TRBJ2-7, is GAGVSQSPRYKVAKRGQDVALRCDPISGHVSLFWYQQALGQGPEFLTYFQNEAQLDKSGLPSDRFFAERPEGSVSTLKIQRTQQEDSAVYLCASSLAPGEIVYEQYFGPGTRLTVT.

The CDR3 loop reads CASSLTGTPVNEQFF. For the CDR3, the DNA is TGTGCCAGCAGCTTAACTGGGACTCCCGTCAATGAGCAGTTCTTC. The chain is built from TRBV11-2 and TRBJ2-1; D possibly corresponds to TRBD2 (6 bases). Trimming pared 2 bases from V and 6 bases from J, leaving 14 bases between. The CDR3 is 15 residues long. Germline V CDR1 and CDR2: SGHAT, FQNNGV. Full variable domain (remainder filled in from reference TRBV11-2 and TRBJ2-1): EAGVAQSPRYKIIEKRQSVAFWCNPISGHATLYWYQQILGQGPKLLIQFQNNGVVDDSQLPKDRFSAERLKGVDSTLKIQPAKLEDSAVYLCASSLTGTPVNEQFFGPGTRLTVL.

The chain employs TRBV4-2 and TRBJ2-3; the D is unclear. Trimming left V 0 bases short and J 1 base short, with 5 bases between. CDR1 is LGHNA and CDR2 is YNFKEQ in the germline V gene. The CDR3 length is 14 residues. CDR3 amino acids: CASSQDGGTDTQYF. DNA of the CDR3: TGTGCCAGCAGCCAAGATGGCGGCACAGATACGCAGTATTTT.

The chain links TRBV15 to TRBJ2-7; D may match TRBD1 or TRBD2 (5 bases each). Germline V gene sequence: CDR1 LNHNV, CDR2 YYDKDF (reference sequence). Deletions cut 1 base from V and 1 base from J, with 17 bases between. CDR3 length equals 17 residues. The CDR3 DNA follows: TGTGCCACCAGCAGAGGGGAGAGGACACCAACGTCCTACGAGCAGTACTTC. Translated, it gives CATSRGERTPTSYEQYF. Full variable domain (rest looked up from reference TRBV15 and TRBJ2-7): DAMVIQNPRYQVTQFGKPVTLSCSQTLNHNVMYWYQQKSSQAPKLLFHYYDKDFNNEADTPDNFQSRRPNTSFCFLDIRSPGLGDTAMYLCATSRGERTPTSYEQYFGPGTRLTVT.

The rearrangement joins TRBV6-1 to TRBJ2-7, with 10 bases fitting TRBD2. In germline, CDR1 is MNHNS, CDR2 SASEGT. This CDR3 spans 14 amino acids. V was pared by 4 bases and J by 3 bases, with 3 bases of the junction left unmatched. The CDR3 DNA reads TGTGCCAGCAGTGTCCCTAGCGGGAGCTACGAGCAGTACTTC. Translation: CASSVPSGSYEQYF.